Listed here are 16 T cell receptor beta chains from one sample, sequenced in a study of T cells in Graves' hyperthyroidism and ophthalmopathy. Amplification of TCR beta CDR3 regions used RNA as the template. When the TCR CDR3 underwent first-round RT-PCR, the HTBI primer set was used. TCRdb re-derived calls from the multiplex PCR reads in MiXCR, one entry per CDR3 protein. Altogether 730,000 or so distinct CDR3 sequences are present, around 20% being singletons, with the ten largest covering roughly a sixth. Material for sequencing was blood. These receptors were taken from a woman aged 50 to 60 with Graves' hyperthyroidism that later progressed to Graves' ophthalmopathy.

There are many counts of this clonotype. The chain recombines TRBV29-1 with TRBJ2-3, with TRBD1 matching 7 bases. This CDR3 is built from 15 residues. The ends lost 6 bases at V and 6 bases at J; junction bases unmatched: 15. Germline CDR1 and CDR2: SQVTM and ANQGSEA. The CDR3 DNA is TGCAGCGTCCTCGGACAGGAGCCAAGATGGGATACGCAGTATTTT. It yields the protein CSVLGQEPRWDTQYF.

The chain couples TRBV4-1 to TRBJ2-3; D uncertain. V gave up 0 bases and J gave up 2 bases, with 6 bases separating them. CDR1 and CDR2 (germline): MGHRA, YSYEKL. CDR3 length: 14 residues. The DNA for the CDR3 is TGCGCCAGCAGCCAAGATCCTCCCACAGATACGCAGTATTTT. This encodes CASSQDPPTDTQYF.

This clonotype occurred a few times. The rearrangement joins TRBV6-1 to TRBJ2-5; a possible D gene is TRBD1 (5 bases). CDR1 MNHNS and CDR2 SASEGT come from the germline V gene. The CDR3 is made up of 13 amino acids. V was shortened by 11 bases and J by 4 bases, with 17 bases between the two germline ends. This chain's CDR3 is CAGRVPDTETQYF. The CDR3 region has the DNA TGTGCCGGAAGAGTTCCGGACACAGAGACCCAGTACTTC.

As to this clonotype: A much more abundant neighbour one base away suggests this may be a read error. In DNA, the CDR3 is TGTGCCAGCAGCCAAAAAGTTCTCACTAACTATGGCTACACCTTC. Its translation is CASSQKVLTNYGYTF. The chain is built from TRBV3-1 and TRBJ1-2; D remains unclear. Germline V CDR1 and CDR2: LGHDT, YNNKEL (reference sequence). The CDR3 contains 15 residues. Trimming left V 2 bases short and J 0 bases short, with 10 bases between.

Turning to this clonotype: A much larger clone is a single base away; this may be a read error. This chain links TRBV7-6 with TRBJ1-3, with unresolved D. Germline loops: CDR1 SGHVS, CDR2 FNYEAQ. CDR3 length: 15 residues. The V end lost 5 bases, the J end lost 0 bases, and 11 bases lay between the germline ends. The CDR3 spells CASSPDFLSGNTIYF. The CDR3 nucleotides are TGTGCCAGCAGCCCAGACTTCCTCTCTGGAAACACCATATATTTT.

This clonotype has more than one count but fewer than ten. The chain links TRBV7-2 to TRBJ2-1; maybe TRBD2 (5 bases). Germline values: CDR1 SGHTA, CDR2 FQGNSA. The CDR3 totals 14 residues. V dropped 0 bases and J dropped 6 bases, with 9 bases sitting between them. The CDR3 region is CASSLARTVNEQFF. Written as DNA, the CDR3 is TGTGCCAGCAGCTTAGCTAGGACTGTCAATGAGCAGTTCTTC.

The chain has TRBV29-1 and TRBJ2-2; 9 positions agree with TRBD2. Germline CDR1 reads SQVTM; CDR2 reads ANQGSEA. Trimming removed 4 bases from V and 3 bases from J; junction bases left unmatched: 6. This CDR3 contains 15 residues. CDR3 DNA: TGCAGCGTTGCTAGCGGGGACACATACACCGGGGAGCTGTTTTTT. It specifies CSVASGDTYTGELFF.

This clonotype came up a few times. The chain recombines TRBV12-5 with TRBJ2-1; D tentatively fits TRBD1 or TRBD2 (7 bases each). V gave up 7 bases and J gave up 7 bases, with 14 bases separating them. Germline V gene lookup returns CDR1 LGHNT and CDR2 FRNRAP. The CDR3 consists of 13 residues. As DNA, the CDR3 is TGTGCTAGTGCCGGGGGGACAGTGAATGAGCAGTTCTTC. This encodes CASAGGTVNEQFF.

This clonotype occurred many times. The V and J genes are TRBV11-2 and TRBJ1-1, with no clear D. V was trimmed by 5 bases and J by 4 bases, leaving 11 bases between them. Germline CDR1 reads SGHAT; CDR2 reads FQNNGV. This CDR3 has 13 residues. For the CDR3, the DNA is TGTGCCAGCAGCCCCCCCGCGCGCACTGAAGCTTTCTTT. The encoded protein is CASSPPARTEAFF.

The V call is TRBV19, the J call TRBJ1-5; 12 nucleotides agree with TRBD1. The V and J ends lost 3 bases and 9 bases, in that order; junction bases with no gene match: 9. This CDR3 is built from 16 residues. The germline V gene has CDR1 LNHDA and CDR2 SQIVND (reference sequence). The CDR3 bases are TGTGCCAGTAGTATTTTCACCGGGACAGGGGGCCCGCCCCAGCATTTT. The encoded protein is CASSIFTGTGGPPQHF. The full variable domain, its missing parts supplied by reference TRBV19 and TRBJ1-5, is DGGITQSPKYLFRKEGQNVTLSCEQNLNHDAMYWYRQDPGQGLRLIYYSQIVNDFQKGDIAEGYSVSREKKESFPLTVTSAQKNPTAFYLCASSIFTGTGGPPQHFGDGTRLSIL.

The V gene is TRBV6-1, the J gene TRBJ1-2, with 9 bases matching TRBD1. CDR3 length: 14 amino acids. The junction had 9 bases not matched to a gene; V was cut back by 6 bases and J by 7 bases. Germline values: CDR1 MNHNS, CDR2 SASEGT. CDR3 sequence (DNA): TGTGCCAGCAGGGAATCACAGGGGGCTTCTGGCTACACCTTC. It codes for CASRESQGASGYTF.

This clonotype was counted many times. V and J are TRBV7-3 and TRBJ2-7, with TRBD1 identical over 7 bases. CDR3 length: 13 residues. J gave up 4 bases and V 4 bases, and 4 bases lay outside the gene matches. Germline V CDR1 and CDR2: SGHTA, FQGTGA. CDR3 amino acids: CASSYDREYEQYF. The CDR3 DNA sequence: TGTGCCAGCAGCTACGACAGGGAGTACGAGCAGTACTTC. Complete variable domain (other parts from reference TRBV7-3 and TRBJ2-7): GAGVSQTPSNKVTEKGKYVELRCDPISGHTALYWYRQSLGQGPEFLIYFQGTGAADDSGLPNDRFFAVRPEGSVSTLKIQRTERGDSAVYLCASSYDREYEQYFGPGTRLTVT.

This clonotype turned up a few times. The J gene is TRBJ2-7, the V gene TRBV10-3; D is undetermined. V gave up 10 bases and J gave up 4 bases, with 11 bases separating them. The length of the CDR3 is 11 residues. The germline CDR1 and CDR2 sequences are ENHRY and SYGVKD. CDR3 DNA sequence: TGTGCCACCTTAGAAGAATACGAGCAGTACTTC. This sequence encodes CATLEEYEQYF.

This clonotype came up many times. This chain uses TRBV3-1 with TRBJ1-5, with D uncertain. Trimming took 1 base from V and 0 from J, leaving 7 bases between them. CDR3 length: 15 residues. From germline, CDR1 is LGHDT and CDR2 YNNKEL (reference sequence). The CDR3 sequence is CASSQAADSNQPQHF. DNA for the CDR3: TGTGCCAGCAGCCAAGCCGCGGATAGCAATCAGCCCCAGCATTTT.

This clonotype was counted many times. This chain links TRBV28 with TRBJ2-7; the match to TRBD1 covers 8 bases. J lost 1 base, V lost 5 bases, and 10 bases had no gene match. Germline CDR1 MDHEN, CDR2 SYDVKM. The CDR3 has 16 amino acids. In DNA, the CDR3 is TGTGCCAGCAGTGGGTCGGGACAGGAGACGTCCTACGAGCAGTACTTC. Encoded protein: CASSGSGQETSYEQYF.

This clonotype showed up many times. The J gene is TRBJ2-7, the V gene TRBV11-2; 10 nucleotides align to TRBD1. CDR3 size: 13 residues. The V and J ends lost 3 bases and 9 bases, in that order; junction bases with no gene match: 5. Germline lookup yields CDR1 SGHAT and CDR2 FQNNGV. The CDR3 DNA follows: TGTGCCAGCAGCTTGGACAGGGGGAACGGGCAGTACTTC. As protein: CASSLDRGNGQYF.